Below are 8 T cell receptor beta chains sequenced from a single sample in a study of blood T cell repertoires in COVID-19. The repertoire was sequenced with immunoSEQ multiplex PCR; TCRdb's copy has only in-frame clones and lacks some. The profile shows a few hundred thousand clones, roughly 90% of them singletons. The sequencing sample was made of PBMCs or T cells enriched from blood (not recorded which). The receptor set was obtained from a woman aged 40 to 50 who had recovered from COVID-19.

The chain uses TRBV10-2 and TRBJ1-1; a weak D match, TRBD1 (6 bases). CDR3 size: 13 residues. Germline V gene lookup returns CDR1 WSHSY and CDR2 SAAADI. With 7 bases removed from V and 8 bases from J, the gap between germline ends came to 17 bases. The DNA of the CDR3 is TGCGCCAGCACCCTCTTGTGGGGGCGGGAAGCTTTCTTT. It specifies CASTLLWGREAFF.

This rearrangement joins TRBV30 to TRBJ1-2, with D perhaps matching TRBD1 (5 bases). The CDR3 has 14 residues. The V gene lost 3 bases and the J gene lost 5 bases, with 16 bases spanning the gap. CDR1 and CDR2 from the germline V gene are GTSNPN and SVGIG (reference sequence). Here the CDR3 DNA reads TGTGCCTGGAGAACTCGCGGGACGGAGTATGGCTACACCTTC. Translated: CAWRTRGTEYGYTF.

Here the CDR3 DNA reads TGTGCCACCAGCAGAGTCGGGGGACCTAGTGGAAACACCATATATTTT. Translation gives CATSRVGGPSGNTIYF. The genes are TRBV15 and TRBJ1-3; perhaps TRBD1 as D (5 bases). Germline-derived CDR1 and CDR2 are LNHNV and YYDKDF (reference sequence). The V end was cut by 1 base, the J end by 3 bases, with 13 bases between. CDR3 length: 16 residues.

V gene TRBV7-9 combines with J gene TRBJ1-1; weak D call: TRBD1 (6 bases). The V end was cut by 5 bases, the J end by 2 bases, with 12 bases between. CDR3 size: 14 residues. The V gene's germline CDR1 is SEHNR and CDR2 FQNEAQ (reference sequence). The CDR3 sequence: CASSTDRLNTEAFF. The CDR3 DNA sequence: TGTGCCAGCAGCACAGACAGGCTCAACACTGAAGCTTTCTTT.

The genes are TRBV19 and TRBJ2-5; 11 nucleotides match TRBD1. The CDR3 contains 14 residues. Germline V gene sequence: CDR1 LNHDA, CDR2 SQIVND (reference sequence). The V gene end was trimmed by 5 bases and the J gene end by 4 bases; junction bases not matched to a gene: 3. The CDR3 protein is CASSFGTGGETQYF. CDR3 sequence (DNA): TGTGCCAGTAGTTTCGGGACAGGGGGAGAGACCCAGTACTTC.

The chain employs TRBV27 and TRBJ2-1, with D unresolved. V was shortened by 4 bases and J by 0 bases, with 10 bases between the two germline ends. From germline, CDR1 is MNHEY and CDR2 SMNVEV (reference sequence). The CDR3 sequence is 15 residues long. The CDR3 loop is CASSSDLSSYNEQFF. In DNA, the CDR3 is TGTGCCAGCAGTTCTGATCTGAGCTCCTACAATGAGCAGTTCTTC.

V is TRBV18 and J is TRBJ2-5; D is ambiguous. The germline V gene has CDR1 KGHSH and CDR2 LQKENI. Trimming stripped 3 bases from V and 4 bases from J, with 12 bases between. The CDR3 contains 14 residues. In DNA, the CDR3 is TGTGCCAGCTCACCCTCCGGCACAGTAGAGACCCAGTACTTC. The encoded protein is CASSPSGTVETQYF.

The V and J genes are TRBV7-3 and TRBJ2-1; TRBD2 matches at 7 bases. Germline-derived CDR1 and CDR2 are SGHTA and FQGTGA. This CDR3 region has 15 residues. V lost 2 bases, J lost 4 bases, and 5 bases stayed unmatched. Written as DNA, the CDR3 is TGTGCCAGCAGCTTAGAGGCTAGCGGATACAATGAGCAGTTCTTC. It translates to CASSLEASGYNEQFF.